These T cell receptor beta chains were read from a single sample in a study of shared clonotypes between healthy human individuals. The table came from immunoSEQ multiplex PCR; TCRdb's copy has only in-frame clones and leaves some out. Seen here are about 580,000 clones, about 98% observed once, and the top ten hold 0.3%. The sequenced sample consisted of naive CD8+ T cells sorted from blood. The receptors were sampled from a man younger than 45 in good health. The CDR3 runs from the conserved cysteine through the conserved F or W. Fields, in order: J gene, clone size, V gene, CDR3 protein. Rows may omit the clone size; those that give it use once, few, many or a size class.

j_gene: TRBJ2-1; abundance: -; v_gene: TRBV4-1; CDR3aa: CASSTTGTSENEQFF
j_gene: TRBJ1-5; abundance: -; v_gene: TRBV7-8; CDR3aa: CASSLVDSNQPQHF
j_gene: TRBJ2-7; abundance: -; v_gene: TRBV27; CDR3aa: CASTYGGTGEQYF
j_gene: TRBJ2-2; abundance: -; v_gene: TRBV2; CDR3aa: CASSRGTSGRAGLLFF
j_gene: TRBJ2-1; abundance: -; v_gene: TRBV10-3; CDR3aa: CAIMTSGSHEQFF
j_gene: TRBJ2-7; abundance: -; v_gene: TRBV6-1; CDR3aa: CASSPLQYF
j_gene: TRBJ2-7; abundance: -; v_gene: TRBV7-9; CDR3aa: CASSLGIGPNYEQYF
j_gene: TRBJ2-4; abundance: -; v_gene: TRBV7-8; CDR3aa: CASSFGYHGNSKNIQYF
j_gene: TRBJ2-2; abundance: -; v_gene: TRBV5-5; CDR3aa: CASSLGDTGELFF
j_gene: TRBJ1-2; abundance: -; v_gene: TRBV30; CDR3aa: CAWNQVPDYGYTF
j_gene: TRBJ2-7; abundance: -; v_gene: TRBV11-2; CDR3aa: CASSYRDRALDEQYF
j_gene: TRBJ2-1; abundance: -; v_gene: TRBV27; CDR3aa: CASSTTNEQFF
j_gene: TRBJ1-1; abundance: -; v_gene: TRBV5-6; CDR3aa: CASSLAGSPVNTEAFF
j_gene: TRBJ2-7; abundance: -; v_gene: TRBV5-4; CDR3aa: CASSLGRDSYEQYF
j_gene: TRBJ2-7; abundance: -; v_gene: TRBV7-9; CDR3aa: CASSSMGGNGDEQYF
j_gene: TRBJ2-7; abundance: -; v_gene: TRBV10-2; CDR3aa: CASSEGYEQYF
j_gene: TRBJ2-7; abundance: -; v_gene: TRBV6-1; CDR3aa: CASSEWDRGNYEQYF
j_gene: TRBJ2-5; abundance: -; v_gene: TRBV5-4; CDR3aa: CASSFRGTETQYF
j_gene: TRBJ2-3; abundance: once; v_gene: TRBV7-9; CDR3aa: CASSSQGQGSTDTQYF
j_gene: TRBJ2-7; abundance: -; v_gene: TRBV7-9; CDR3aa: CASSVAGSDEQYF
j_gene: TRBJ2-7; abundance: -; v_gene: TRBV4-1; CDR3aa: CASSQDGGGTYEQYF
j_gene: TRBJ1-1; abundance: -; v_gene: TRBV7-6; CDR3aa: CASSSPGGLNTEAFF
j_gene: TRBJ2-1; abundance: -; v_gene: TRBV18; CDR3aa: CASSSGTGVGNEQFF
j_gene: TRBJ2-7; abundance: -; v_gene: TRBV5-1; CDR3aa: CASSLAADEQYF
j_gene: TRBJ2-7; abundance: -; v_gene: TRBV27; CDR3aa: CASSPGTDQTYEQYF
j_gene: TRBJ2-7; abundance: -; v_gene: TRBV5-1; CDR3aa: CASSHQGRQPYYEQYF
j_gene: TRBJ2-7; abundance: -; v_gene: TRBV7-7; CDR3aa: CASSLPGLRVVDYEQYF
j_gene: TRBJ2-7; abundance: -; v_gene: TRBV27; CDR3aa: CASSLTGSGYEQYF
j_gene: TRBJ2-2; abundance: -; v_gene: TRBV7-9; CDR3aa: CASSAWDNANTGELFF
j_gene: TRBJ1-1; abundance: -; v_gene: TRBV4-1; CDR3aa: CASSQEKQGDTEAFF
j_gene: TRBJ1-1; abundance: -; v_gene: TRBV29-1; CDR3aa: CSVEHRGKSTEAFF
j_gene: TRBJ2-7; abundance: -; v_gene: TRBV19; CDR3aa: CASSITPIATGTYEQYF
j_gene: TRBJ2-5; abundance: -; v_gene: TRBV7-9; CDR3aa: CASSLDRWGQETQYF
j_gene: TRBJ2-6; abundance: -; v_gene: TRBV27; CDR3aa: CASSITGASSGANVLTF
j_gene: TRBJ2-1; abundance: -; v_gene: TRBV6-4; CDR3aa: CASSVLAGGYNEQFF
j_gene: TRBJ2-2; abundance: -; v_gene: TRBV7-9; CDR3aa: CASSLVWTGNTGELFF
j_gene: TRBJ2-7; abundance: few; v_gene: TRBV5-1; CDR3aa: CASSLGTGSSLLSYEQYF
j_gene: TRBJ2-3; abundance: -; v_gene: TRBV6-6; CDR3aa: CASSRSGSTDTQYF
j_gene: TRBJ1-5; abundance: -; v_gene: TRBV18; CDR3aa: CASSPGQGSNQPQHF
j_gene: TRBJ2-3; abundance: -; v_gene: TRBV6-5; CDR3aa: CASSHHALDTQYF
j_gene: TRBJ2-3; abundance: -; v_gene: TRBV27; CDR3aa: CASSLYAGGTDTQYF
j_gene: TRBJ1-3; abundance: -; v_gene: TRBV18; CDR3aa: CASSPSDRGHGNTIYF
j_gene: TRBJ2-7; abundance: -; v_gene: TRBV5-4; CDR3aa: CASSPRDNNDEQYF
j_gene: TRBJ2-3; abundance: -; v_gene: TRBV29-1; CDR3aa: CSVEDPGRSGSSTDTQYF
j_gene: TRBJ1-2; abundance: -; v_gene: TRBV7-9; CDR3aa: CASSQGRGVLYTF
j_gene: TRBJ2-5; abundance: -; v_gene: TRBV14; CDR3aa: CASSQDVSSGRYQETQYF
j_gene: TRBJ2-3; abundance: -; v_gene: TRBV11-2; CDR3aa: CASSSLYPPGLGASTQYF
j_gene: TRBJ2-6; abundance: -; v_gene: TRBV6-1; CDR3aa: CASSERGQGVVGANVLTF
j_gene: TRBJ2-1; abundance: -; v_gene: TRBV7-9; CDR3aa: CASSSRTGGPNEQFF
j_gene: TRBJ2-3; abundance: -; v_gene: TRBV6-1; CDR3aa: CASSYRGPSTDTQYF
j_gene: TRBJ2-3; abundance: -; v_gene: TRBV9; CDR3aa: CASSVRDTQYF
j_gene: TRBJ1-1; abundance: -; v_gene: TRBV2; CDR3aa: CASRGTEAFF
j_gene: TRBJ1-2; abundance: -; v_gene: TRBV29-1; CDR3aa: CSVEDRGLGYTF
j_gene: TRBJ2-7; abundance: -; v_gene: TRBV19; CDR3aa: CASSMRDSSYEQYF
j_gene: TRBJ1-2; abundance: -; v_gene: TRBV27; CDR3aa: CASSLIASNYGYTF